Listed below are T cell receptor beta chains from one sample, sequenced in a study of a mutant IDH1 vaccine in newly diagnosed glioma. Profiled with immunoSEQ multiplex PCR; TCRdb holds only in-frame clones, not every one. This sample yields some 61,000 clones, of which 70% to 90% are seen a single time; under 3.5% belongs to the top ten. The source was PBMCs, collected from a glioma patient treated with radiotherapy, temozolomide or both. The receptors originated from a man aged 30-40 years with glioma. CDR3s include the opening cysteine and the closing phenylalanine or tryptophan. Each record gives: CDR3 length, J gene, D gene, V gene, clone size, CDR3 protein, CDR3 DNA. The D gene is left open where the match is weak. A clone size is listed for some rows: how often the clone was seen (once, few, many), or a class if it is expanded.

len: 12; j_gene: TRBJ2-2; d_gene: NA; v_gene: TRBV27; abundance: NA; CDR3aa: CASSGGSRELFF; CDR3nt: TGTGCCAGCAGTGGAGGGAGTCGGGAGCTGTTTTTT
len: 14; j_gene: TRBJ2-6; d_gene: NA; v_gene: TRBV5-4; abundance: NA; CDR3aa: CASRQDSGANVLTF; CDR3nt: TGTGCCAGCAGACAAGATTCTGGGGCCAACGTCCTGACTTTC
len: 13; j_gene: TRBJ1-2; d_gene: NA; v_gene: TRBV7-8; abundance: NA; CDR3aa: CASSLGTDYGYTF; CDR3nt: TGTGCCAGCAGCTTAGGGACAGACTATGGCTACACCTTC
len: 14; j_gene: TRBJ1-2; d_gene: TRBD1; v_gene: TRBV6-1; abundance: NA; CDR3aa: CASSPSWGQVGYTF; CDR3nt: TGTGCCAGCAGTCCTAGCTGGGGACAGGTCGGCTACACCTTC
len: 15; j_gene: TRBJ1-1; d_gene: NA; v_gene: TRBV10-3; abundance: NA; CDR3aa: CAISEGGRANTEAFF; CDR3nt: TGTGCCATCAGTGAGGGGGGACGGGCGAACACTGAAGCTTTCTTT
len: 14; j_gene: TRBJ1-6; d_gene: NA; v_gene: TRBV2; abundance: NA; CDR3aa: CASSEVTFNSPLHF; CDR3nt: TGTGCCAGCAGTGAAGTGACATTCAATTCACCCCTCCACTTT
len: 14; j_gene: TRBJ1-3; d_gene: NA; v_gene: TRBV2; abundance: NA; CDR3aa: CASRPTGSGNTIYF; CDR3nt: TGTGCCAGCAGACCGACAGGCTCTGGAAACACCATATATTTT
len: 16; j_gene: TRBJ2-1; d_gene: TRBD2; v_gene: TRBV28; abundance: NA; CDR3aa: CASSFPTSGGAREQFF; CDR3nt: TGTGCCAGCAGTTTCCCGACTAGCGGGGGGGCTCGGGAGCAGTTCTTC
len: 15; j_gene: TRBJ2-5; d_gene: NA; v_gene: TRBV5-1; abundance: NA; CDR3aa: CASISSPGSGETQYF; CDR3nt: TGCGCCAGCATCTCTTCCCCGGGGTCCGGAGAGACCCAGTACTTC
len: 15; j_gene: TRBJ1-6; d_gene: NA; v_gene: TRBV7-6; abundance: NA; CDR3aa: CASRIDDTNNSPLHF; CDR3nt: TGTGCCAGCAGAATCGATGACACGAATAATTCACCCCTCCACTTT
len: 12; j_gene: TRBJ1-2; d_gene: NA; v_gene: TRBV28; abundance: NA; CDR3aa: CASRPYPRGYTF; CDR3nt: TGTGCCAGCAGACCATACCCCCGTGGCTACACCTTC
len: 15; j_gene: TRBJ1-3; d_gene: NA; v_gene: TRBV6-1; abundance: NA; CDR3aa: CASSEQGFAGNTIYF; CDR3nt: TGTGCCAGCAGTGAACAGGGCTTCGCTGGAAACACCATATATTTT
len: 14; j_gene: TRBJ2-7; d_gene: TRBD1; v_gene: TRBV28; abundance: NA; CDR3aa: CASSLGTGGGEQYF; CDR3nt: TGTGCCAGCAGTTTGGGGACAGGGGGCGGCGAGCAGTACTTC
len: 15; j_gene: TRBJ1-2; d_gene: NA; v_gene: TRBV7-9; abundance: NA; CDR3aa: CASSHLPGANYGYTF; CDR3nt: TGTGCCAGCAGCCATCTTCCCGGGGCAAACTATGGCTACACCTTC
len: 10; j_gene: TRBJ1-1; d_gene: NA; v_gene: TRBV6-1; abundance: few; CDR3aa: CASVNTEAFF; CDR3nt: TGTGCCAGCGTAAACACTGAAGCTTTCTTT
len: 17; j_gene: TRBJ1-1; d_gene: NA; v_gene: TRBV27; abundance: NA; CDR3aa: CASSYRSLQGGRTEAFF; CDR3nt: TGTGCCAGCAGTTACCGATCCCTTCAGGGAGGTAGGACTGAAGCTTTCTTT
len: 13; j_gene: TRBJ1-5; d_gene: NA; v_gene: TRBV6-6; abundance: NA; CDR3aa: CASRYQGSQPQHF; CDR3nt: TGTGCCAGCAGGTATCAGGGTTCGCAGCCCCAGCATTTT
len: 12; j_gene: TRBJ2-2; d_gene: NA; v_gene: TRBV6-5; abundance: NA; CDR3aa: CASSYSIGELFF; CDR3nt: TGTGCCAGCAGTTACTCGATCGGGGAGCTGTTTTTT
len: 12; j_gene: TRBJ2-1; d_gene: NA; v_gene: TRBV18; abundance: NA; CDR3aa: CASSPKSNEQFF; CDR3nt: TGTGCCAGCTCACCCAAAAGCAATGAGCAGTTCTTC
len: 11; j_gene: TRBJ1-5; d_gene: NA; v_gene: TRBV6-5; abundance: NA; CDR3aa: CASALNQPQHF; CDR3nt: TGTGCCAGCGCCCTCAATCAGCCCCAGCATTTT